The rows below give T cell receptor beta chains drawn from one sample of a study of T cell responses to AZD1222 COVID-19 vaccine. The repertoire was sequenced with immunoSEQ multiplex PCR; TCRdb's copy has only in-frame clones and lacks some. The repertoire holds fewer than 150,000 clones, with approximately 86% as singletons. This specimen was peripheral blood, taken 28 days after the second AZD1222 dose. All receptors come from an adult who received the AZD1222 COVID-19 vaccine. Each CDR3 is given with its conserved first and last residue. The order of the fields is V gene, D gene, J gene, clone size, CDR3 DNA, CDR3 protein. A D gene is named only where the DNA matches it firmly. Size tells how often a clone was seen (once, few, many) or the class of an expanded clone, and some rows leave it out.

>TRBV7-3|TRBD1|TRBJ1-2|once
TGTGCCAGCAGCCCTGGGACAGACTATGGCTACACCTTC
CASSPGTDYGYTF
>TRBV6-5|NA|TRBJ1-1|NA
TGTGCCAGCAGTTATGGCGGCGTGAACACTGAAGCTTTCTTT
CASSYGGVNTEAFF
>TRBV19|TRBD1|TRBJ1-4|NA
TGTGCCAGTAGTATGCAATACTCAGGGGGCTTTGGTGAAAAACTGTTTTTT
CASSMQYSGGFGEKLFF
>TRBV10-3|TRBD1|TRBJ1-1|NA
TGTGCCATCAGTGAGTCCCAGGGGGCGGGCACTGAAGCTTTCTTT
CAISESQGAGTEAFF
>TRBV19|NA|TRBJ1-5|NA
TGTGCCAGTAGTGGCCGGGACACGAATCAGCCCCAGCATTTT
CASSGRDTNQPQHF
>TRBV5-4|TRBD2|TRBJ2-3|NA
TGTGCCAGCAGCTTGGGGACTAGCGGGAGCACAGATACGCAGTATTTT
CASSLGTSGSTDTQYF
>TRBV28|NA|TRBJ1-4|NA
TGTGCCAGCAGTTTATTAGACCTTAATGAAAAACTGTTTTTT
CASSLLDLNEKLFF
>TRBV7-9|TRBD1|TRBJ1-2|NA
TGTGCCAGCAGCTCGGGACAGAACTATGGCTACACCTTC
CASSSGQNYGYTF
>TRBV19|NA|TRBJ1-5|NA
TGTGCCAGTAGTCTAAGGAATCAGCCCCAGCATTTT
CASSLRNQPQHF
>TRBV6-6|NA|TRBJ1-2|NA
TGTGCCAGCACCTACGGGCAGAATTCTTATGGCTACACCTTC
CASTYGQNSYGYTF
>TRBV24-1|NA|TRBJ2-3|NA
TGTGCCACCAGTGATTTGATCTGGGATACGCAGTATTTT
CATSDLIWDTQYF
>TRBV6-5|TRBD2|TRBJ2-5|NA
TGTGCCAGCAGTCGACGACTAGCGAACCAAGAGACCCAGTACTTC
CASSRRLANQETQYF
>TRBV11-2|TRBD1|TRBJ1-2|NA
TGTGCCAGCAGCTTAGATCGAACAGGGGGCGATGTTAACTATGGCTACACCTTC
CASSLDRTGGDVNYGYTF
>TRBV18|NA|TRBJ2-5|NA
TGTGCCAGCTCACCGATGCCATTGGCAGGGGCCAGAGAGACCCAGTACTTC
CASSPMPLAGARETQYF
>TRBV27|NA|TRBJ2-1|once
TGTGCCAGCAGTATGGTCGGTTCCTACAATGAGCAGTTCTTC
CASSMVGSYNEQFF
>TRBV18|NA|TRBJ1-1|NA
TGTGCCAGCTCACCCCGGGAGATTGGGAACACTGAAGCTTTCTTT
CASSPREIGNTEAFF
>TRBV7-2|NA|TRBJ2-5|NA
TGTGCCAGCAGCTTAGATAATTCCGGAGAAGAGACCCAGTACTTC
CASSLDNSGEETQYF
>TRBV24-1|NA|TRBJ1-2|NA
TGTGCCACCAGTGATTCCGGGACGGACAAGTGGTATGGCTACACCTTC
CATSDSGTDKWYGYTF
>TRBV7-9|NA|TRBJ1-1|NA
TGTGCCAGCAGCAATAGTTGGGGGGCCGCTTTCTTT
CASSNSWGAAFF
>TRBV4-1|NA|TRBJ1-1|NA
TGCGCCAGCAGCCAAGGTTGGCAAAGGGACACTGAAGCTTTCTTT
CASSQGWQRDTEAFF
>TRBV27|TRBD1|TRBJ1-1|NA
TGTGCCAGCAGTCGTCTCGCAGGGGGTGGCACTGAAGCTTTCTTT
CASSRLAGGGTEAFF
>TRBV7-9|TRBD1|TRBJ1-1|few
TGTGCCAGCAGCTTCCGACAGGGCTACACTGAAGCTTTCTTT
CASSFRQGYTEAFF
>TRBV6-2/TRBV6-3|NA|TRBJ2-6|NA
TGTGCCAGCAGTTTCAGGGGGGCATACTCTGGGGCCAACGTCCTGACTTTC
CASSFRGAYSGANVLTF
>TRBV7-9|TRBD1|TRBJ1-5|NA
TGTGCCAGCAGCTCAGGGACCGGGACAGGGGGGAATACGCCCCAGCATTTT
CASSSGTGTGGNTPQHF
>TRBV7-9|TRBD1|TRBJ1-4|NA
TGTGCCAGCAGCTTCGACATCGCGGGACAGGGTGAAAAACTGTTTTTT
CASSFDIAGQGEKLFF
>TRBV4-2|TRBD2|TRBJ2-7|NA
TGTGCCAGCAGCCAAGTTTTAGCGGGAGGGCCCAGCTCCTACGAGCAGTACTTC
CASSQVLAGGPSSYEQYF
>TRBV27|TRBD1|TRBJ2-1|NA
TGTGCCAGCAGTCCAGGACAGGGGTGGTTGCAGTTCTTC
CASSPGQGWLQFF
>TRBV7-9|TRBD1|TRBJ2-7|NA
TGTGCCAGCAGCGCTCAGACAGGGCGCGAGCAGTACTTC
CASSAQTGREQYF
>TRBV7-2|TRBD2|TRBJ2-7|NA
TGTGCCAGCAGCTCTACTAGCGGGACGTACGAGCAGTACTTC
CASSSTSGTYEQYF
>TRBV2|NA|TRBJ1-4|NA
TGTGCCAGCAGTGATCCGGGCAATGTGAACGAAAAACTGTTTTTT
CASSDPGNVNEKLFF
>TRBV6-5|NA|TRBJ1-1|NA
TGTGCCAGCAGTTACTCGCGGACTATAGCGAACACTGAAGCTTTCTTT
CASSYSRTIANTEAFF
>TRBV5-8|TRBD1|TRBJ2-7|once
TGTGCCAGCAGCCCGGGACAGGGGGGCTACGAGCAGTACTTC
CASSPGQGGYEQYF
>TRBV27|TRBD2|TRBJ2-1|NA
TGTGCCAGCAGTTTATCTAGCGGGAGGGCCAATGAGCAGTTCTTC
CASSLSSGRANEQFF
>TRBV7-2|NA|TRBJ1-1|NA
TGTGCCAGCAGGTGGACAGAAAACACTGAAGCTTTCTTT
CASRWTENTEAFF
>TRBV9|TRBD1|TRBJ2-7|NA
TGTGCCAGCAGCGGCCCGGGACAGGCTTCTCGGGAGCAGTACTTC
CASSGPGQASREQYF
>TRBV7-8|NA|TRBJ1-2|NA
TGTGCCAGCAGCTCACAGGGTGTTGACTATGGCTACACCTTC
CASSSQGVDYGYTF
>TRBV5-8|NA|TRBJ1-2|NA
TGTGCCAGCACCCTTGCGGGGGGCTTTTTCTATGGCTACACCTTC
CASTLAGGFFYGYTF
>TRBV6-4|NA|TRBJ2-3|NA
TGTGCCAGCAGCGGAGGGGTCCTTCCGACAGATACGCAGTATTTT
CASSGGVLPTDTQYF
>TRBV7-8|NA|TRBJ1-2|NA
TGTGCCAGCAGCCTAGGGGCTGCAGGATCTAACTATGGCTACACCTTC
CASSLGAAGSNYGYTF
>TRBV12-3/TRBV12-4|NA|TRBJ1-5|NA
TGTGCCAGCAGAACCGGACAGCAGCCCCAGCATTTT
CASRTGQQPQHF
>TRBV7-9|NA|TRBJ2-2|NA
TGTGCCAGCAGGCGCACTGGAAGAGCGAACACCGGGGAGCTGTTTTTT
CASRRTGRANTGELFF
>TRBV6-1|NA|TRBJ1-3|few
TGTGCCAGCAGTGAAGAGGCAGGCTCTGGAAACACCATATATTTT
CASSEEAGSGNTIYF
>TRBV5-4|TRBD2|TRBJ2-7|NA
TGTGCCAGCAGCTGGGAGCGGGAGTCGACCTACGAGCAGTACTTC
CASSWERESTYEQYF
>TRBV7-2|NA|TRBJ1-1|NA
TGTGCCAGCAGCTTACGTCAGGGAAGTATGGTAGGAGGGAACACTGAAGCTTTCTTT
CASSLRQGSMVGGNTEAFF
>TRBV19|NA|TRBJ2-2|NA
TGTGCCAGTAGTCCCGTGCAGGCTAACACCGGGGAGCTGTTTTTT
CASSPVQANTGELFF
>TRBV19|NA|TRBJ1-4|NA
TGTGCCAGTAGTGTTACAAGGGTTTCTACTAATGAAAAACTGTTTTTT
CASSVTRVSTNEKLFF
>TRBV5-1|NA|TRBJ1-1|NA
TGCGCCAGCAGCCCCGGGAACACTGAAGCTTTCTTT
CASSPGNTEAFF
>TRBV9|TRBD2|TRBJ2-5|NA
TGTGCCAGCAGCGTAGGGGCTAGCGGGGGGTGGAAGGAGACCCAGTACTTC
CASSVGASGGWKETQYF
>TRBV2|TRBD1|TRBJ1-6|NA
TGTGCCAGCAGTGGTCAACAGGGGGGGAATAATTCACCCCTCCACTTT
CASSGQQGGNNSPLHF
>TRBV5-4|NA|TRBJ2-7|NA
TGTGCCAGCAGCTTTGATGGGACCGACTCCTACGAGCAGTACTTC
CASSFDGTDSYEQYF
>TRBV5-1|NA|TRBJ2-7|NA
TGCGCCAGCAGCTTCGGCCACCACGAATACGAGCAGTACTTC
CASSFGHHEYEQYF
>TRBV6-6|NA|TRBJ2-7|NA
TGTGCCAGCAGTTACTCCCCCGACGGCTACGAGCAGTACTTC
CASSYSPDGYEQYF
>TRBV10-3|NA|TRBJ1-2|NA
TGTGCCATCAGTCCGGGGACATCTAACTATGGCTACACCTTC
CAISPGTSNYGYTF
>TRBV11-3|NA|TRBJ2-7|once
TGTGCCAGCAGCCCGGGGATGGGGATACCCTCCTACGAGCAGTACTTC
CASSPGMGIPSYEQYF
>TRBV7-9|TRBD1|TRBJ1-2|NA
TGTGCCAGCAGCTTAGTGGGACAGGGAAACTATGGCTACACCTTC
CASSLVGQGNYGYTF